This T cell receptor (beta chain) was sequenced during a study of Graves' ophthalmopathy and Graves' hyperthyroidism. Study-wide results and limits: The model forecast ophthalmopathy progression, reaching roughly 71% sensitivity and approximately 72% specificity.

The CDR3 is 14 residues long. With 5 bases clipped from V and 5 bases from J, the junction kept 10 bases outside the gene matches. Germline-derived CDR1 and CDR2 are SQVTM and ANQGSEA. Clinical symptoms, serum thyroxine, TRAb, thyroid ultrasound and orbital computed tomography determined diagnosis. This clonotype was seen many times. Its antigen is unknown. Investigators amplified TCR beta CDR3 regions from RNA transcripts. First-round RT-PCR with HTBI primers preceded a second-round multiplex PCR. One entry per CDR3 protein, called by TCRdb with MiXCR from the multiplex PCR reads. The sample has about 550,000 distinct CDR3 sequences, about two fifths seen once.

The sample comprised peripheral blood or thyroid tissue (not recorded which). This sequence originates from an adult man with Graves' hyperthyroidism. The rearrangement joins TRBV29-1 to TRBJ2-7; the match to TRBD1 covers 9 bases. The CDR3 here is CSVSSGTGLDEQYF. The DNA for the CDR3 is TGCAGCGTTTCTTCCGGGACAGGGTTAGACGAGCAGTACTTC.